The clone carrying this T cell receptor beta chain came up a few times. The target antigen is unknown. Germline V gene data show CDR1 as SGHAT and CDR2 as FQDESV (reference sequence). The V end lost 3 bases, the J end lost 5 bases, and 12 bases lay between the germline ends. The CDR3 has 14 amino acids. The data derive from a study of cytomegalovirus exposure and HLA in healthy donors. Primers: 60 Vbeta forward and 13 Jbeta reverse. The protocol was immunoSEQ multiplex PCR, while the TCRdb copy is restricted to in-frame clones and leaves out a portion. The repertoire consists of approximately 97,000 clones, with 70% to 90% occurring once and the leading ten covering roughly 2.6%. Notes on the study in general: The study put 150 to 200 TCR beta chains on its list as cytomegalovirus-associated. Per a prior analysis, the majority of TCR beta V segments were productive roughly 87% or roughly 30% of the time.

Source material: PBMCs. This receptor was taken from a man in his forties in good health and CMV-seronegative. The chain recombines TRBV11-1 with TRBJ2-3; D might be TRBD2 (5 bases). The CDR3 coding sequence is TGTGCCAGCAGCTTTAGGGTCGGGGTAGATACGCAGTATTTT. It is translated as CASSFRVGVDTQYF.